This T cell receptor beta chain was identified during a study of glioma-infiltrating T cells. In regard to this clonotype: Its antigen is undetermined.

Study-level results: Very few CDR3 sequences were shared between tissue and blood.

The CDR3 covers 14 residues. CDR1 is SGDLS and CDR2 is YYNGEE in the germline V gene. With 3 bases removed from V and 5 bases from J, the gap between germline ends came to 13 bases. The iRepertoire nested amplicon-rescue multiplex PCR amplified TCR alpha and beta CDR3s from RNA. Tissue mRNA or PBMC total RNA, roughly 100-400 ng, went into one-step reverse transcription and amplification. TCRdb called the multiplex PCR reads again in MiXCR, with one record for every CDR3 protein. The sample contains around 100,000 distinct CDR3 sequences, around 30% of which appear only once. The V and J genes are TRBV9 and TRBJ2-3, with D possibly TRBD2 on 7 matching bases. The TCR was taken from a human donor with low-grade glioma or glioblastoma, undergoing nonglioma brain surgery, or in good health (not recorded which). The sample was glioma tissue, nonneoplastic brain tissue, or PBMCs (not recorded which). The CDR3 region has the DNA TGTGCCAGCAGCGCCGGGGGGCGCTTAGATACGCAGTATTTT. Protein product: CASSAGGRLDTQYF. The whole variable domain, remainder taken from reference TRBV9 and TRBJ2-3, is DSGVTQTPKHLITATGQRVTLRCSPRSGDLSVYWYQQSLDQGLQFLIQYYNGEERAKGNILERFSAQQFPDLHSELNLSSLELGDSALYFCASSAGGRLDTQYFGPGTRLTVL.